This is a list of T cell receptor beta chains from one sample in a study of early T cells in non-severe SARS-CoV-2 infection. TCRdb processed the 5' RACE reads anew with MiXCR; each CDR3 protein has one entry. The sample contains roughly 75,000 distinct CDR3 sequences, around 11% of which appear only once. The sequencing input was whole blood. The receptors stem from an adult who was a healthcare worker with PCR-confirmed SARS-CoV-2 infection or an uninfected control (not recorded which). Both conserved end residues are part of each CDR3. Each record gives: V gene, clone size, D gene, J gene, CDR3 protein, CDR3 DNA. D genes are given only for firm matches. Clone size appears in some rows only: once, few, many, or a class for an expanded clone.

>TRBV7-2|once|-|TRBJ2-7
CASSSQGNYEQYF
TGTGCCAGCAGCTCCCAGGGGAACTACGAGCAGTACTTC
>TRBV4-3|-|TRBD1|TRBJ2-7
CASSQEGTGEEQYF
TGCGCCAGCAGCCAAGAGGGGACAGGGGAGGAGCAGTACTTC
>TRBV16|many|-|TRBJ1-1
CASANTNEAFF
TGTGCCAGTGCGAACACGAACGAGGCTTTCTTT
>TRBV5-6|-|-|TRBJ2-1
CASSLYREGEQFF
TGTGCCAGCAGCTTGTACAGGGAGGGTGAGCAGTTCTTC
>TRBV4-1|many|-|TRBJ2-5
CASSQDPTNQETQYF
TGCGCCAGCAGCCAAGATCCCACAAACCAAGAGACCCAGTACTTC
>TRBV4-2|few|TRBD1|TRBJ1-1
CASRTTGSAEAFF
TGTGCCAGTAGAACGACAGGGTCGGCTGAAGCTTTCTTT
>TRBV4-3|-|TRBD1|TRBJ1-6
CASSQGDRVTSPLHF
TGCGCCAGCAGCCAAGGAGACAGGGTAACCTCACCCCTCCACTTT
>TRBV6-5|-|TRBD1|TRBJ1-6
CASSFQGARFSPLHF
TGTGCCAGCAGTTTTCAGGGGGCCAGATTTTCACCCCTCCACTTT
>TRBV19|few|TRBD1|TRBJ2-1
CASTPGTGIYNEQFF
TGTGCCAGTACCCCCGGGACAGGAATATACAATGAGCAGTTCTTC
>TRBV14|many|-|TRBJ1-6
CASSRTGIGNSPLHF
TGTGCCAGCAGCCGGACGGGGATTGGGAATTCACCCCTCCACTTT
>TRBV12-3/TRBV12-4|-|TRBD1|TRBJ1-5
CASSPGQWNQPQHF
TGTGCCAGCAGTCCGGGACAGTGGAATCAGCCCCAGCATTTT
>TRBV12-3/TRBV12-4|many|TRBD2|TRBJ2-2
CASSPSQLAGGTGELFF
TGTGCCAGCAGTCCCTCCCAGCTAGCGGGGGGCACCGGGGAGCTGTTTTTT
>TRBV6-1|many|TRBD1|TRBJ2-3
CASSEALGTVYDTQYF
TGTGCCAGCAGTGAAGCGTTGGGGACAGTCTACGATACGCAGTATTTT
>TRBV2|many|TRBD1|TRBJ1-1
CASSQGENTEAFF
TGTGCCAGCAGTCAGGGGGAGAACACTGAAGCTTTCTTT
>TRBV18|many|-|TRBJ1-2
CASSPPEENYGYTF
TGTGCCAGCTCACCACCAGAGGAAAACTATGGCTACACCTTC
>TRBV6-2/TRBV6-3|few|-|TRBJ2-3
CASSYSRGSLADTQYF
TGTGCCAGCAGTTACTCACGGGGGTCGTTGGCAGATACGCAGTATTTT
>TRBV10-3|many|TRBD1|TRBJ2-5
CAISAPTGGAGQETQYF
TGTGCCATCAGTGCCCCTACAGGGGGCGCGGGTCAAGAGACCCAGTACTTC
>TRBV12-3/TRBV12-4|many|-|TRBJ2-1
CASTPRRANEQFF
TGTGCCAGCACCCCCAGGAGGGCCAATGAGCAGTTCTTC
>TRBV6-2/TRBV6-3|many|-|TRBJ2-3
CASRQSDTQYF
TGTGCCAGCAGGCAGTCGGATACGCAGTATTTT
>TRBV7-2|-|-|TRBJ1-3
CASSLGGNTIYF
TGTGCCAGCAGCTTGGGAGGAAACACCATATATTTT
>TRBV18|many|-|TRBJ1-3
CASSPLGAQGSENTIYF
TGTGCCAGCTCACCGCTGGGTGCCCAGGGATCTGAAAACACCATATATTTT
>TRBV7-2|many|-|TRBJ1-5
CASSLGGLRNQPQHF
TGTGCCAGCAGCTTAGGTGGGTTAAGAAATCAGCCCCAGCATTTT
>TRBV27|few|TRBD2|TRBJ2-3
CASIAGGTDTQYF
TGTGCCAGCATTGCGGGGGGCACAGATACGCAGTATTTT
>TRBV20-1|-|-|TRBJ1-2
CSAGGTYGYTF
TGCAGTGCTGGTGGGACCTATGGCTACACCTTC
>TRBV7-9|many|-|TRBJ1-2
CASSLAGRGTGYTF
TGTGCCAGCAGCTTAGCAGGCAGGGGCACCGGCTACACCTTC
>TRBV6-1|many|TRBD1|TRBJ1-1
CASNLGTAGTEAFF
TGTGCCAGCAACTTAGGGACAGCAGGCACTGAAGCTTTCTTT
>TRBV7-2|-|-|TRBJ1-5
CASSPDVSNQPQHF
TGTGCCAGCAGCCCCGACGTCAGCAATCAGCCCCAGCATTTT
>TRBV15|many|TRBD1|TRBJ1-4
CATSREDRTGNEKLFF
TGTGCCACCAGCAGAGAGGACAGGACGGGTAATGAAAAACTGTTTTTT
>TRBV5-6|many|-|TRBJ2-3
CASSWGGTDTQYF
TGTGCCAGCAGCTGGGGCGGAACAGATACGCAGTATTTT
>TRBV5-4|few|-|TRBJ2-3
CASAKPGPITDTQYF
TGTGCCAGCGCGAAACCGGGACCGATCACAGATACGCAGTATTTT
>TRBV6-6|-|-|TRBJ2-3
CATGPYADTQYF
TGTGCCACCGGGCCCTACGCAGATACGCAGTATTTT
>TRBV7-2|-|-|TRBJ1-2
CASSLYVTPYGYTF
TGTGCCAGCAGCCTTTACGTGACGCCCTATGGCTACACCTTC
>TRBV6-5|many|-|TRBJ1-3
CASSRGSGNTIYF
TGTGCCAGCAGTAGGGGTTCTGGAAACACCATATATTTT
>TRBV30|-|TRBD1|TRBJ2-7
CAWTLPDRGEQYF
TGTGCCTGGACCCTCCCGGACAGGGGAGAGCAGTACTTC
>TRBV20-1|-|-|TRBJ2-3
CSASLDRRTDTQYF
TGCAGTGCTAGCTTAGACAGGCGCACAGATACGCAGTATTTT
>TRBV10-3|many|TRBD1|TRBJ2-7
CAISESNRQGRYEQYF
TGTGCCATCAGTGAGAGTAATAGACAGGGGAGGTACGAGCAGTACTTC
>TRBV20-1|-|-|TRBJ1-5
CSAELDSNQPQHF
TGCAGTGCGGAACTAGATAGCAATCAGCCCCAGCATTTT
>TRBV5-1|-|TRBD2|TRBJ2-1
CASSLAGGGRYNEQFF
TGCGCCAGCAGCTTGGCTGGCGGGGGGCGCTACAATGAGCAGTTCTTC
>TRBV5-4|many|TRBD1|TRBJ1-5
CASSIGTGNQPQHF
TGTGCCAGCAGCATCGGGACAGGGAATCAGCCCCAGCATTTT
>TRBV6-1|few|-|TRBJ1-2
CASSAGADYGYTF
TGTGCCAGCAGTGCTGGGGCCGACTATGGCTACACCTTC
>TRBV19|few|-|TRBJ2-7
CASSINGGSYEQYF
TGTGCCAGTAGTATAAACGGGGGCTCCTACGAGCAGTACTTC
>TRBV20-1|many|TRBD2|TRBJ2-1
CSALAGASYNEQFF
TGCAGTGCTTTAGCGGGGGCCTCCTACAATGAGCAGTTCTTC
>TRBV2|many|TRBD1|TRBJ2-1
CASSPDRGEQFF
TGTGCCAGCAGTCCGGACAGGGGTGAGCAGTTCTTC
>TRBV6-2/TRBV6-3|-|TRBD1|TRBJ2-7
CASSTSRDSSYEQYF
TGTGCCAGCAGTACGTCTCGGGACAGCTCCTACGAGCAGTACTTC
>TRBV27|-|-|TRBJ1-1
CASSLMGGTEAFF
TGTGCCAGCAGTTTAATGGGGGGAACTGAAGCTTTCTTT
>TRBV20-1|many|TRBD1|TRBJ2-5
CSANDRGKETQYF
TGCAGTGCAAACGACAGGGGCAAAGAGACCCAGTACTTC
>TRBV5-5|many|-|TRBJ1-2
CASSLGQANYGYTF
TGTGCCAGCAGCTTGGGACAGGCTAACTATGGCTACACCTTC
>TRBV7-2|few|-|TRBJ2-7
CASSLADGKQYF
TGTGCCAGCAGCTTAGCAGACGGGAAGCAGTACTTC
>TRBV10-3|many|-|TRBJ2-6
CAIRGDSGANVLTF
TGTGCCATCAGGGGCGACTCTGGGGCCAACGTCCTGACTTTC
>TRBV29-1|few|TRBD2|TRBJ2-1
CSVPGTSGYNEQFF
TGCAGCGTGCCCGGGACTAGCGGATACAATGAGCAGTTCTTC
>TRBV10-3|-|TRBD1|TRBJ2-1
CAISETGGPYNEQFF
TGTGCCATCAGCGAAACAGGGGGCCCCTACAATGAGCAGTTCTTC
>TRBV30|few|-|TRBJ1-5
CAWRRPYSNQPQHF
TGTGCCTGGAGGCGCCCATATAGCAATCAGCCCCAGCATTTT
>TRBV20-1|-|-|TRBJ2-7
CSAMASGLNYEQYF
TGCAGTGCCATGGCTTCAGGGTTAAACTACGAGCAGTACTTC
>TRBV9|-|-|TRBJ2-2
CASSVAAILQNGELFF
TGTGCCAGCAGCGTAGCAGCGATCCTTCAGAACGGGGAGCTGTTTTTT